The rows below give T cell receptor beta chains drawn from one sample of a study of T cells after yellow fever vaccination. One entry per CDR3 protein results from TCRdb running MiXCR on the 5' RACE reads. The repertoire has about 340,000 distinct CDR3 sequences, around 13% of them found once; the top ten carry 2.5% to 4%. The input for sequencing was CD4+ T cells sorted from PBMCs, taken 15 days after the yellow fever booster vaccination. The receptors stem from a man aged 18 to 30 who received the YFV17D yellow fever vaccine. CDR3s include the opening cysteine and the closing phenylalanine or tryptophan. A D gene is named only where the DNA matches it firmly. Clone size, where shown, is once, few, many, or a class for clones that have expanded.

cdr3_nt cdr3_aa j_call clone_size v_call d_call
TGTGCCAGCAGCTTAATGGGAGAAGTGCCCCAGCATTTT CASSLMGEVPQHF TRBJ1-5 few TRBV7-2 .
TGTGCCAGCAGCCCCATGGGGGGGAAGATCGGGGAGCTGTTTTTT CASSPMGGKIGELFF TRBJ2-2 . TRBV7-3 TRBD2
TGTGCCATCAGGGGACAGGTCACTCCTAACTATGGCTACACCTTC CAIRGQVTPNYGYTF TRBJ1-2 . TRBV10-3 TRBD1
TGTGCCAGCAGTTTATCCAGGCCGAACACTGAAGCTTTCTTT CASSLSRPNTEAFF TRBJ1-1 . TRBV12-3/TRBV12-4 .
TGTGGGGTGGGCCGGGGGGAGACCCAGTACTTC CGVGRGETQYF TRBJ2-5 few TRBV6-1 .
TGTGCCAGCAGCTCCTGGGGAGAGCAGTTCTTC CASSSWGEQFF TRBJ2-1 . TRBV7-9 .
TGTGCCAGCAACCAGGGGACTGAAGCTTTCTTT CASNQGTEAFF TRBJ1-1 . TRBV6-5 .
TGTGCCAGCAGCTTAACCACGGGGCCCACTGAAGCTTTCTTT CASSLTTGPTEAFF TRBJ1-1 few TRBV7-3 .
TGTGCCAGCAGCCGCCTGGGACTAGCGGGGCGGGATACGCAGTATTTT CASSRLGLAGRDTQYF TRBJ2-3 few TRBV11-2 TRBD2
TGTGCCAGCAGGGCGGGACAGGGGCTTATCCCCACATATTTT CASRAGQGLIPTYF TRBJ1-3 many TRBV12-3/TRBV12-4 TRBD1
TGCAGCGTTCAGGGGGCCCACTATGGCTACACCTTC CSVQGAHYGYTF TRBJ1-2 few TRBV29-1 TRBD1
TGCGCCAGCAGCCAAGTCAGGGGGTCTTACAATGAGCAGTTCTTC CASSQVRGSYNEQFF TRBJ2-1 few TRBV4-3 TRBD1
TGTGCCAGCAGTGATTTAGGACTAGCCTCGGTTGATGAGCAGTTCTTC CASSDLGLASVDEQFF TRBJ2-1 few TRBV6-1 TRBD2
TGTGCCAGCAGTTTAGCTAGCGGGCGGGGGACCCAGTACTTC CASSLASGRGTQYF TRBJ2-5 . TRBV28 TRBD2
TGTGCCAGCAGTTACTCGACCAGGGCTAGCTCCTATAATTCACCCCTCCACTTT CASSYSTRASSYNSPLHF TRBJ1-6 . TRBV6-5 .
TGTGCCAGCAGTTTATGGTCCGGGGATGGCTACACCTTC CASSLWSGDGYTF TRBJ1-2 . TRBV28 .
TGCGCCAGCAGCCTAGTAGCCCTGGGTTCAGAGACCCAGTACTTC CASSLVALGSETQYF TRBJ2-5 . TRBV5-1 .
TGTGCCAGCAGCGTTGGGACGACGGGGGGGGAGACCCAGTACTTC CASSVGTTGGETQYF TRBJ2-5 . TRBV11-2 TRBD2
TGTGCCAGCACCTGGCGGGCCACAGATACGCAGTATTTT CASTWRATDTQYF TRBJ2-3 few TRBV5-4 .
TGTGCCAGCAGCCAGGGACAATCGGGCGGGGAGCTGTTTTTT CASSQGQSGGELFF TRBJ2-2 many TRBV7-8 .
TGCGCCAGCAGCTTCGCGGGCAACACTAGCCCAGATACGCAGTATTTT CASSFAGNTSPDTQYF TRBJ2-3 few TRBV5-1 .
TGTGCTAGTGCCCAATATCCAGCCAATCAGCCCCAGCATTTT CASAQYPANQPQHF TRBJ1-5 few TRBV12-5 .
TGCGCCAGCAGCCAAGGGCTAGCGGGGGGGCCAAGGCAAGAGACCCAGTACTTC CASSQGLAGGPRQETQYF TRBJ2-5 . TRBV4-1 TRBD2
TGTGCCAGCAGCGCTCCAAGGGGGAACTATGGCTACACCTTC CASSAPRGNYGYTF TRBJ1-2 . TRBV9 .
TGTGCCAGCAGTTACGGGACAGTTACTAATTCACCCCTCCACTTT CASSYGTVTNSPLHF TRBJ1-6 . TRBV6-5 TRBD1
TGTGCCAGCAATCCCCGGTGGGGGGGGCGCGTCGATGGCTACACCTTC CASNPRWGGRVDGYTF TRBJ1-2 few TRBV7-2 .
TGTGCCAGCAGCTTAGCAGTTTCGGGAGGGGCCACTGAAGCTTTCTTT CASSLAVSGGATEAFF TRBJ1-1 few TRBV7-8 .
TGCGCCAGCAGCTTGAAACTAGCGGGGGGTGGAGATACGCAGTATTTT CASSLKLAGGGDTQYF TRBJ2-3 many TRBV5-1 TRBD2
TGTGCCAGCGCCTCGACAGGGGCGGTCGGAAACACCATATATTTT CASASTGAVGNTIYF TRBJ1-3 many TRBV7-2 TRBD1
TGTGCCAGCAGCTTGTCTAACTTGGATACGCAGTATTTT CASSLSNLDTQYF TRBJ2-3 . TRBV7-2 .
TGTGCCACCGGGACGGGATCCTACGAGCAGTACTTC CATGTGSYEQYF TRBJ2-7 few TRBV6-5 .
TGCGCCAGCAGCCGAGACCGGGGGAGCTCTGGGGCCAACGTCCTGACTTTC CASSRDRGSSGANVLTF TRBJ2-6 many TRBV4-1 .
TGTGCCAGCAGTGAAATTTACGGGGCCGGCTACACCTTC CASSEIYGAGYTF TRBJ1-2 few TRBV6-1 .
TGTGCCACCAGCAGAGATGGGGGTATTGGGGAAAAACTGTTTTTT CATSRDGGIGEKLFF TRBJ1-4 . TRBV15 .
TGCGCCAGCAGCCAAGATGACGGCTCCTACGAGCAGTACTTC CASSQDDGSYEQYF TRBJ2-7 once TRBV4-3 .
TGTGCCAGCAGCGGACAGCATTGGGGTGAGCAGTTCTTC CASSGQHWGEQFF TRBJ2-1 . TRBV7-9 .
TGTGCCAGCCGCCCGGCGGGGGGGCCCTCCGGGGAGCTGTTTTTT CASRPAGGPSGELFF TRBJ2-2 few TRBV6-5 TRBD2
TGTGCCAGCAGCCTTGGGGGGGGCGGGAGTCACAATGAGCAGTTCTTC CASSLGGGGSHNEQFF TRBJ2-1 . TRBV11-3 .
TGTGCCACCAGCAGAGAGGGGGGTAGCTCCTACAATGAGCAGTTCTTC CATSREGGSSYNEQFF TRBJ2-1 . TRBV15 .
TGTGCCAGTAGTATATTGCCCACCACCGGGGAGCTGTTTTTT CASSILPTTGELFF TRBJ2-2 . TRBV19 .
TGTGCCAGCAGTTTCCTAGGCCCCGTGAACACCGGGGAGCTGTTTTTT CASSFLGPVNTGELFF TRBJ2-2 few TRBV6-6 .
TGTGCCAGCAGCCTACTGACAGGGGTCAACCTGCGGGATGAGCAGTTCTTC CASSLLTGVNLRDEQFF TRBJ2-1 few TRBV27 TRBD1
TGTGCCAGCAGGCCCCTACAGGGGGGGATGGCTGGTGAGCAGTTCTTC CASRPLQGGMAGEQFF TRBJ2-1 few TRBV6-5 .
TGTGCCAGCAGTCCCCTTGCTAGCCCTGGGGGAGATACGCAGTATTTT CASSPLASPGGDTQYF TRBJ2-3 . TRBV12-3/TRBV12-4 .
TGCGCCAGCAGCCGGGACAGGGGCAACGAGCAGTACTTC CASSRDRGNEQYF TRBJ2-7 many TRBV10-1 TRBD1